The clone carrying this TCR beta chain has a handful of counts. Its antigen remains unknown. The V segment lost 1 base and the J segment 3 bases; nucleotides outside the gene matches: 8. The CDR3 has 16 amino acids. The germline CDR1 and CDR2 sequences are DFQATT and SNEGSKA (reference sequence). This record comes from a study of post-analysis software for immune sequencing data. Whole-study findings and limits: Five or six TRBV segments, TRBV5-6, TRBV5-1 and TRBV20-1 among them, were found more frequent in patients than controls. Controls' normalized Chao1 diversity significantly exceeded that of multiple sclerosis patients.

The library was made from cDNA and included unique molecular identifiers. TCRdb re-analysed the PCR reads in MiXCR, keeping a single row per CDR3 protein. The profile covers hundreds of thousands of distinct CDR3 sequences, with 44% appearing a single time and more than 1.5% taken by the ten largest. The V and J genes are TRBV20-1 and TRBJ2-1; 8 bases are shared with TRBD2. The sample was blood. The source of this sequence is a girl between 5 and 17 years old with multiple sclerosis. In nucleotides, the CDR3 is TGCAGTGCTAGAGGGGGCACCGGGACTAGCTACAATGAGCAGTTCTTC. Encoded protein: CSARGGTGTSYNEQFF.